What follows are 20 T cell receptor beta chains derived from one specimen sequenced in a study of T cell repertoires in cytomegalovirus infection. TCRdb passed the reads through MiXCR, listing each CDR3 protein once. The profile shows some 350,000 distinct CDR3 sequences, about 34% of them singletons. What these receptors recognize is not known. The sample here was cultured PBMCs, taken from culture after CMV antigen stimulation. Receptors were obtained from a human donor in good health (CMV status not recorded). Some clones in this sample may be carry-over from other donors' samples.

This clonotype has ten or more counts. V and J are TRBV20-1 and TRBJ2-1; 9 bases are shared with TRBD2. Germline CDR1 DFQATT, CDR2 SNEGSKA (reference sequence). The CDR3 loop spans 14 amino acids. With 6 bases clipped from V and 4 bases from J, the junction kept 7 bases outside the gene matches. CDR3: CSARLAGLYNEQFF. Written as DNA, the CDR3 is TGCAGTGCCCGTCTAGCGGGACTATACAATGAGCAGTTCTTC.

The CDR3 bases are TGTGCTAGTGGTCTAAACACCGGGGAGCTGTTTTTT. As protein: CASGLNTGELFF. The chain combines TRBV12-5 with TRBJ2-2, with unresolved D. From germline, CDR1 is LGHNT and CDR2 FRNRAP. This CDR3 region has 12 residues. The germline V and J ends were trimmed by 5 bases and 2 bases, with 3 bases remaining between them.

This rearrangement joins TRBV6-2 or TRBV6-3 to TRBJ1-1; tentatively, D is TRBD1 (5 bases). CDR1 and CDR2 (germline): MNHEY, SVGEGT. The CDR3 is 16 residues long. V was pared by 6 bases and J by 0 bases, with 17 bases between. As DNA, the CDR3 is TGTGCCAGCAGCTACGGCTTATGGGGGATGAACACTGAAGCTTTCTTT. Protein sequence: CASSYGLWGMNTEAFF.

The genes are TRBV19 and TRBJ1-5, with TRBD1 identical over 7 bases. Germline V gives CDR1 LNHDA, CDR2 SQIVND (reference sequence). The CDR3 sequence is 13 residues long. After removal of 6 bases from V and 1 base from J, the junction contained 0 bases not matched to a gene. DNA for the CDR3: TGTGCCAGTAGGGACAGGAGCAATCAGCCCCAGCATTTT. Protein sequence: CASRDRSNQPQHF.

In this sample, this clonotype turned up a few times. The chain joins TRBV20-1 to TRBJ2-3, with a possible D match to TRBD1 (6 bases). The germline V and J ends were trimmed by 3 bases and 1 base, with 17 bases remaining between them. This CDR3 has 16 amino acids. CDR1 is DFQATT, CDR2 SNEGSKA, per germline (reference sequence). CDR3 sequence reads: CSASTNRVGRTDTQYF. In nucleotides, the CDR3 is TGCAGTGCTAGCACGAACAGGGTAGGGCGCACAGATACGCAGTATTTT.

The V and J genes are TRBV5-6 and TRBJ2-5; D may be TRBD1 (5 bases). Looked up from germline, CDR1 is SGHDT and CDR2 is YYEEEE. This CDR3 comprises 14 residues. Trimming shortened V by 4 bases and J by 2 bases, and 12 bases separated the two germline ends. DNA for the CDR3: TGTGCCAGCAGCGCCGCAGGGTGGCAAGAGACCCAGTACTTC. It translates to CASSAAGWQETQYF.

The CDR3, as DNA: TGTGCTAGTGGTTTGGACAGGGCCACAGATACGCAGTATTTT. Protein sequence: CASGLDRATDTQYF. The rearrangement joins TRBV12-5 to TRBJ2-3; D is perhaps TRBD1 (6 bases). The CDR3 runs to 14 residues. Germline V gives CDR1 LGHNT, CDR2 FRNRAP. V was cut by 1 base and J by 2 bases, with 7 bases left in between.

The J gene is TRBJ1-2, the V gene TRBV6-1, with D possibly matching TRBD1 (6 bases). V lost 6 bases and J 7 bases, leaving 27 bases between the germline ends. The CDR3 spans 17 residues. Germline assignment: CDR1 MNHNS and CDR2 SASEGT. CDR3 region: CASRGGVSAGEMSGYTF. CDR3 nucleotides: TGTGCCAGCAGGGGGGGGGTGAGTGCAGGGGAAATGAGTGGCTACACCTTC.

J is TRBJ2-1 and V is TRBV4-1, with 9 bases lining up with TRBD2. V gave up 4 bases and J gave up 5 bases; unmatched junction bases: 9. CDR1 MGHRA and CDR2 YSYEKL come from the germline V gene. The CDR3 loop spans 16 amino acids. This CDR3 is CASSLHSGSTNNEQFF. CDR3 DNA sequence: TGCGCCAGCAGCCTTCATAGCGGGAGCACAAACAATGAGCAGTTCTTC.

The rearrangement joins TRBV20-1 to TRBJ2-5; D not certain. The germline V and J ends were trimmed by 3 bases and 4 bases, with 12 bases remaining between them. This CDR3 comprises 13 residues. CDR1 and CDR2 (germline): DFQATT, SNEGSKA (reference sequence). For the CDR3, the DNA is TGCAGTGCTAGGTACCCGTTAGGAGAGACCCAGTACTTC. Translated: CSARYPLGETQYF.

V is TRBV28 and J is TRBJ2-6, with D perhaps matching TRBD1 or TRBD2 (5 bases each). This CDR3 is built from 18 residues. Trimming left V 7 bases short and J 0 bases short, with 19 bases between. CDR1 and CDR2 from the germline V gene are MDHEN and SYDVKM. The CDR3, as DNA: TGTGCCAGCAAAAGATCCGGGACCCCAGGCTCTGGGGCCAACGTCCTGACTTTC. Translating it yields CASKRSGTPGSGANVLTF.

This clonotype came up a few times. The chain recombines TRBV7-6 with TRBJ2-5; perhaps D is TRBD1 or TRBD2 (5 bases each). The CDR3 runs 14 residues. Germline V gene lookup returns CDR1 SGHVS and CDR2 FNYEAQ. V was cut by 5 bases and J by 2 bases, with 12 bases left in between. The chain's CDR3 is CASSPRDGQETQYF. CDR3 coding DNA: TGTGCCAGCAGCCCCCGGGACGGGCAAGAGACCCAGTACTTC.

The chain combines TRBV20-1 with TRBJ1-5; D gene uncertain. The V end lost 0 bases, the J end lost 6 bases, and 9 bases lay between the germline ends. The CDR3 extends over 13 amino acids. Germline V CDR1 and CDR2: DFQATT, SNEGSKA (reference sequence). Written as DNA, the CDR3 is TGCAGTGCTAGAGACTTAGGGTCTCAGCCCCAGCATTTT. Translating it yields CSARDLGSQPQHF.

The chain recombines TRBV7-8 with TRBJ2-7; D remains unclear. The germline V gene encodes CDR1 SGHVS and CDR2 FQNEAQ. CDR3 length: 11 amino acids. With 5 bases removed from V and 5 bases from J, the gap between germline ends came to 7 bases. The CDR3 protein is CASSTSDEQYV. CDR3 coding DNA: TGTGCCAGCAGCACCTCTGACGAGCAGTACGTC.

The chain recombines TRBV5-1 with TRBJ2-1; 13 bases are a match to TRBD2. This CDR3 is 14 amino acids long. The junction had 3 bases not matched to a gene; V was cut back by 5 bases and J by 7 bases. Per germline, CDR1 SGHRS and CDR2 YFSETQ. CDR3 coding DNA: TGCGCCAGCAGAATGACTAGCGGGAGGAATGAGCAGTTCTTC. Translated: CASRMTSGRNEQFF.

There are a few counts of this clonotype. This chain connects TRBV18 to TRBJ2-3, with no clear D. V was clipped by 4 bases and J by 5 bases, with 13 bases between them. Per germline, CDR1 KGHSH and CDR2 LQKENI. The CDR3 is 14 residues long. The CDR3 loop reads CASSQGRPGDTQYF. Here the CDR3 DNA reads TGTGCCAGCTCACAAGGGCGACCGGGAGATACGCAGTATTTT.

The rearrangement links TRBV4-3 to TRBJ2-5; possibly TRBD1 for D (5 bases). In germline, CDR1 is LGHNA, CDR2 YSLEER. V dropped 1 base and J dropped 5 bases, with 11 bases sitting between them. The CDR3 runs 14 residues. The CDR3 spells CASSQGQGGETQYF. For the CDR3, the DNA is TGCGCCAGCAGCCAAGGCCAGGGTGGGGAGACCCAGTACTTC.

The V and J genes are TRBV6-2 or TRBV6-3 and TRBJ2-3; either TRBD1 or TRBD2 may fit D (5 bases each). Germline assignment: CDR1 MNHEY and CDR2 SVGEGT. The CDR3 spans 13 residues. The germline V and J ends were trimmed by 6 bases and 4 bases, with 11 bases remaining between them. The CDR3 DNA reads TGTGCCAGCAGAAGGGACCTGGCAGATACGCAGTATTTT. This codes for CASRRDLADTQYF.

The chain couples TRBV25-1 to TRBJ1-2, with TRBD1 matching 10 bases. Losses at the gene ends were 3 bases for V and 3 bases for J; bases not matched to a gene: 1. The CDR3 length is 14 residues. CDR1 MGHDK and CDR2 SYGVNS come from the germline V gene. This CDR3 is CASSETGGYYGYTF. CDR3 sequence (DNA): TGTGCCAGCAGTGAGACAGGGGGCTACTATGGCTACACCTTC.

There are many counts of this clonotype. This chain connects TRBV7-3 to TRBJ1-1, with D maybe TRBD1 (5 bases). This CDR3 is 13 amino acids long. Germline CDR1 SGHTA, CDR2 FQGTGA. Trimming took 5 bases from V and 2 from J, leaving 9 bases between them. CDR3 nucleotides: TGTGCCAGCAGCGAGACAGCAAACACTGAAGCTTTCTTT. Amino acids: CASSETANTEAFF.